These T cell receptor beta chains were read from a single sample in a study of blood T cell repertoires in COVID-19. Profiled with immunoSEQ multiplex PCR; TCRdb holds only in-frame clones, not every one. The table shows about 320,000 clones, with more than 90% occurring only once. Sequenced sample: PBMCs or T cells enriched from blood (not recorded which). The receptors originated from a woman aged 25 to 45 who had been exposed to COVID-19. CDR3s include the opening cysteine and the closing phenylalanine or tryptophan. D genes are given only for firm matches.

>.|TRBV27
CASSSRDGRGWNSPLHF
>TRBD2|TRBV20-1
CSASGLVETQYF
>TRBD1|TRBV10-3
CAIRGDRGTNEKLFF
>.|TRBV6-4
CASSESGGQTDTQYF
>TRBD1|TRBV7-9
CASSPRQGSGNTIYF
>.|TRBV12-3/TRBV12-4
CASTLRAGNTIYF
>TRBD1|TRBV10-1
CASSEYRGLKLNTEAFF
>TRBD1|TRBV4-3
CASSPRGVNTEAFF
>.|TRBV5-1
CASSLVPPSTDTQYF
>TRBD1|TRBV6-5
CASSYAEGGFYEQYF
>TRBD2|TRBV5-4
CASSSPGLAGAEQFF
>.|TRBV11-2
CASSLGSQGNTEAFF